The source of this TCR beta chain is a study of cytomegalovirus exposure and HLA in healthy donors. Points from the study as a whole: HLA alleles showed associations with around 15,000 TCR beta sequences in a later analysis, at a 0.05 false discovery rate. A later analysis reported that several of the most significant clusters appeared to be linked to common viral pathogens, among them Epstein-Barr virus. By a later analysis, the bulk of CMV-associated TCR beta chains appeared HLA-restricted. Cytomegalovirus-associated TCR beta chains were listed, numbering 150 to 200.

This CDR3 has 16 amino acids. Per the germline V gene, CDR1 is SEHNR and CDR2 is FQNEAQ (reference sequence). The study ran its PCR with 60 Vbeta and 13 Jbeta primers. The repertoire was sequenced with immunoSEQ multiplex PCR; TCRdb's copy has only in-frame clones and lacks some. The sample holds 100,000 to 130,000 clones, roughly four fifths seen once. Regarding this clone: Its antigen is unknown. One junction end does not reproduce the germline sequence, and a read error may be involved.

This chain uses TRBV7-9 with TRBJ2-7; TRBD2 aligns across 7 bases. This sequence originates from a young man in good health and CMV-seronegative. Sequenced sample: PBMCs. The CDR3 is CSSSLAVGGTYYEQYF. The CDR3 coding sequence is TGTTCCAGCAGCTTAGCGGTCGGGGGGACCTACTACGAGCAGTACTTC.